This T cell receptor (beta chain) is drawn from a study of T cell changes during pregnancy in multiple sclerosis. The trim removed 1 base at V and 9 bases at J, leaving 1 base unmatched. The CDR3 runs to 12 residues. In germline, CDR1 is SGDLS, CDR2 YYNGEE. This table comes from immunoSEQ multiplex PCR, and its TCRdb copy is limited to in-frame clones, with some not included. The sample includes tens of thousands of clones, around 89% of them seen just once. The starting material was CD4+ T cells from peripheral blood mononuclear cells, obtained in the first trimester of pregnancy. The V gene is TRBV9, the J gene TRBJ2-1, with 7 bases lining up with TRBD2. The sequence came from a female donor in good health, enrolled as a control in a pregnancy study. The CDR3 DNA is TGTGCCAGCAGCGTATGGGGGGGTGAGCAGTTCTTC. Translation: CASSVWGGEQFF.